These T cell receptor beta chains were read from a single sample in a study of cytomegalovirus exposure and HLA in healthy donors. Sequencing was performed with immunoSEQ multiplex PCR; in TCRdb, only in-frame clones are kept and a portion is missing. This table holds over 130,000 clones, around 78% found once. The sequenced material came from PBMCs. The receptor set was obtained from a woman between 35 and 50 years old in good health and CMV-seropositive. Both conserved end residues are trimmed from each CDR3. Each record gives: V gene, J gene, CDR3 protein.

TRBV25-1	TRBJ2-3	ASSRYSGRATDTQY
TRBV6-1	TRBJ2-7	ASSGGPPGQGYEQY
TRBV6-5	TRBJ1-2	ASSNPGGYGYT
TRBV5-1	TRBJ1-5	ASSTGGVEQPQH
TRBV18	TRBJ2-1	ASSPLPWGQGGNEQF
TRBV6-5	TRBJ2-3	ASSYSMGTGRVTQY
TRBV5-1	TRBJ2-1	ASSLEPWGRSYYNEQF
TRBV5-1	TRBJ2-3	ATQGTKGTDTQY
TRBV5-1	TRBJ1-2	ASSPDGNNYGYT
TRBV29-1	TRBJ2-6	SVGGDSGANVLT
TRBV6-1	TRBJ1-2	ASSDQQGLNYGYT
TRBV4-1	TRBJ2-5	ASSQGGSQGARETQY
TRBV2	TRBJ2-1	ASRWAVTNEQF
TRBV2	TRBJ1-1	ASNWASYTEAF
TRBV5-1	TRBJ2-2	ASSVYPSGRAYTGELF
TRBV13	TRBJ2-3	ASSSRGQLRTDTQY
TRBV2	TRBJ2-1	ASRPGLLRNEQF
TRBV27	TRBJ2-2	ASSFNFREANTGELF
TRBV19	TRBJ1-1	ASTPLTGTEAF
TRBV7-8	TRBJ2-5	ASSRRLADFQETQY
TRBV2	TRBJ1-1	ASSQQGAATEAF
TRBV6-5	TRBJ1-2	ASSYSAQNYGYT
TRBV5-1	TRBJ2-7	ASSWGAGDSDEQY
TRBV29-1	TRBJ2-2	SVEGGDTGELF
TRBV2	TRBJ2-3	ASSRQGIIPDTQY
TRBV5-1	TRBJ2-1	ASSLRQGNRDEQF
TRBV7-3	TRBJ2-1	ASSGGGRKF
TRBV15	TRBJ2-5	ATSSRGETQY
TRBV5-4	TRBJ2-1	ASSLKRASGNEQF
TRBV23-1	TRBJ2-7	ASSHKSAPGTGCTYEQY
TRBV6-5	TRBJ2-7	ASSYGGGRAYEQY
TRBV5-1	TRBJ2-2	ASRRDTGELF
TRBV7-9	TRBJ1-4	ASSFSQGQGLEKLF
TRBV7-9	TRBJ2-2	ASSKLAQRRTGELF
TRBV6-1	TRBJ2-1	ASGRDSYNEQF
TRBV27	TRBJ2-3	ASSPTISTDTQY
TRBV6-1	TRBJ2-7	ASSEGRKTGRYEQY
TRBV30	TRBJ2-1	AWSGGGGPSYSYNEQF
TRBV5-6	TRBJ1-1	ASSLQLNTEAF
TRBV27	TRBJ2-3	ASSIRPYTDTQY
TRBV21-1	TRBJ2-7	ASSKTGGEQY
TRBV2	TRBJ1-5	ASGLDSGFQPQH
TRBV19	TRBJ2-5	ASSGSGTKTQY
TRBV7-3	TRBJ2-3	ASSPGTSGDTQY